This TCR beta chain was identified in a study of blood T cell repertoires in COVID-19. Study details: COVID-19 samples, acute and convalescent, were from the United States, Italy and Spain. The cDNA or gDNA used as material had been derived from T cells, B-cell-depleted T cells, or PBMCs.

V dropped 4 bases and J dropped 6 bases, with 10 bases sitting between them. The length of the CDR3 is 12 residues. Per the germline V gene, CDR1 is SGHRS and CDR2 is YFSETQ. Patients from Seattle were sampled longitudinally, starting during active infection. Methods used by the authors: Amplification with reference gene primers provided the estimates of nucleated cell counts. The table came from immunoSEQ multiplex PCR; TCRdb's copy has only in-frame clones and leaves some out. V, J and clone size derive from that table, while D and trimming were established from the DNA sequence. Here the sample spans over 200,000 clones, 85% to 90% being singletons.

The sequenced material came from peripheral blood. This TCR was recovered from a man aged 25 to 40 with COVID-19, enrolled during active disease. The chain combines TRBV5-1 with TRBJ1-1; possibly TRBD1 for D (5 bases). CDR3 in DNA: TGCGCCAGCAGCCCCCGGGGGTCTGAAGCTTTCTTT. Translated, it gives CASSPRGSEAFF.